This T cell receptor (beta chain) was sequenced during a study of blood T cell repertoires in COVID-19 (dated by TCRdb to between 2020 and 2021). Concerning the study at large: Collaborator samples came from the United States, Italy and Spain and covered acute and convalescent phases of COVID-19. Where HLA class I and class II types were available, the types were taken from metadata supplied by the sample provider, not from assay-based typing. Sample metadata almost always included a de-identified subject ID, COVID-19 status, age in years and sex. The dataset comprised deeply sampled blood TCRbeta repertoires from subjects exposed to, actively infected with, or recovered from COVID-19. Samples were obtained from the ongoing ImmuneRACE study (first 160 participants) and from approximately 1,200 subjects provided by 6 global collaborators. The repertoires were made available in a free public database intended to serve as a resource for research on the immune response to SARS-CoV-2. The prospective study material was composed of cDNA or gDNA derived from T cells, B-cell-depleted T cells, or PBMCs.

TCRbeta CDR3 regions were amplified from genomic DNA by means of the immunoSEQ Assay, a bias-controlled multiplex PCR. As for how the authors treated the data: The number of nucleated cells in each sample was estimated from the amplification of reference gene primers within the assay. To quantify the absolute abundance of each unique TCRbeta CDR3 rearrangement, sequence reads were collapsed and filtered. Productive Simpson clonality was computed per sample as the square root of Simpson's diversity index over productive rearrangements. The source is immuneACCESS, and TCRdb retained only in-frame sequences with V and J called. Part of the clones is not carried over; for the studies checked, unresolved V genes explain less than half of this, and the remainder is unexplained. That table furnishes V, J and clone size, whereas the DNA furnished D and trimming. A total of some 100,000 clones appear in this sample, about 85% of them only once. The ten largest make up around an eighth of the sample.

Overall results and qualifications from the work: How much clinical and demographic metadata was included differed by source and by participant, and the metadata was provided uncurated.

This clone was seen once. Its antigen target is currently unknown. The sample holds no much larger clone one base away, and base qualities are not on file. Whole blood was collected in K2EDTA tubes by collaborating institutions according to the institutions' own protocols. Collaborator samples were shipped for TCRbeta analysis as frozen whole blood, isolated PBMCs, or DNA extracted from either sample type. V was cut back by 0 bases and J by 9 bases, leaving a gap of 12 bases between them. The CDR3, cysteine through phenylalanine, is 15 amino acids long. The entry retains the CDR3 DNA only, 45 bases that are in frame from base 1. The germline V gene supplies CDR1 SGHNT and CDR2 YENEEA.

The sample taken for sequencing was peripheral blood. This receptor was obtained from a man aged 45 to 65 with active or convalescent COVID-19. The rearrangement combines TRBV11-3 with TRBJ1-6; the D segment could be TRBD1, given 6 matching bases. The nucleotide sequence is given as TGTGCCAGCAGCTTAGAGAACAGGGATTCTTCACCCCTCCACTTT. Translation gives CASSLENRDSSPLHF.